This TCR beta chain was captured by sequencing in a study of Ad26.COV2.S vaccination and SARS-CoV-2 variants. Study-level background: This donor came from the COV1001 trial of Ad26.COV2.S. The authors gave Ad26.COV2.S intramuscularly, either once or twice 56 days apart.

The method was immunoSEQ multiplex PCR; TCRdb's version includes in-frame clones alone and lacks a portion of them. The sample yields approximately 340,000 clones, more than 75% seen once. The CDR3 covers 14 residues. The ends were cut back, 1 base at V and 2 bases at J, with 9 bases in the middle. From germline, CDR1 is SEHNR and CDR2 FQNEAQ (reference sequence). Indicated treatment: some 19 received Ad26.COV2.S at low or high dose, single or two shots; roughly five received placebo; per-sample allocation not given. Sampling was performed 63 days after the first vaccine or placebo injection. This clonotype was sampled from a person aged 18 to 65 who received the Ad26.COV2.S COVID-19 vaccine or a placebo. The specimen was peripheral blood, collected in a trial of Ad26.COV2.S vaccine versus placebo. The chain recombines TRBV7-9 with TRBJ2-7; unclear D gene. The CDR3 nucleotides read TGTGCCAGCAGCTTAGATATACCCCCCTACGAGCAGTACTTC. It translates to CASSLDIPPYEQYF.